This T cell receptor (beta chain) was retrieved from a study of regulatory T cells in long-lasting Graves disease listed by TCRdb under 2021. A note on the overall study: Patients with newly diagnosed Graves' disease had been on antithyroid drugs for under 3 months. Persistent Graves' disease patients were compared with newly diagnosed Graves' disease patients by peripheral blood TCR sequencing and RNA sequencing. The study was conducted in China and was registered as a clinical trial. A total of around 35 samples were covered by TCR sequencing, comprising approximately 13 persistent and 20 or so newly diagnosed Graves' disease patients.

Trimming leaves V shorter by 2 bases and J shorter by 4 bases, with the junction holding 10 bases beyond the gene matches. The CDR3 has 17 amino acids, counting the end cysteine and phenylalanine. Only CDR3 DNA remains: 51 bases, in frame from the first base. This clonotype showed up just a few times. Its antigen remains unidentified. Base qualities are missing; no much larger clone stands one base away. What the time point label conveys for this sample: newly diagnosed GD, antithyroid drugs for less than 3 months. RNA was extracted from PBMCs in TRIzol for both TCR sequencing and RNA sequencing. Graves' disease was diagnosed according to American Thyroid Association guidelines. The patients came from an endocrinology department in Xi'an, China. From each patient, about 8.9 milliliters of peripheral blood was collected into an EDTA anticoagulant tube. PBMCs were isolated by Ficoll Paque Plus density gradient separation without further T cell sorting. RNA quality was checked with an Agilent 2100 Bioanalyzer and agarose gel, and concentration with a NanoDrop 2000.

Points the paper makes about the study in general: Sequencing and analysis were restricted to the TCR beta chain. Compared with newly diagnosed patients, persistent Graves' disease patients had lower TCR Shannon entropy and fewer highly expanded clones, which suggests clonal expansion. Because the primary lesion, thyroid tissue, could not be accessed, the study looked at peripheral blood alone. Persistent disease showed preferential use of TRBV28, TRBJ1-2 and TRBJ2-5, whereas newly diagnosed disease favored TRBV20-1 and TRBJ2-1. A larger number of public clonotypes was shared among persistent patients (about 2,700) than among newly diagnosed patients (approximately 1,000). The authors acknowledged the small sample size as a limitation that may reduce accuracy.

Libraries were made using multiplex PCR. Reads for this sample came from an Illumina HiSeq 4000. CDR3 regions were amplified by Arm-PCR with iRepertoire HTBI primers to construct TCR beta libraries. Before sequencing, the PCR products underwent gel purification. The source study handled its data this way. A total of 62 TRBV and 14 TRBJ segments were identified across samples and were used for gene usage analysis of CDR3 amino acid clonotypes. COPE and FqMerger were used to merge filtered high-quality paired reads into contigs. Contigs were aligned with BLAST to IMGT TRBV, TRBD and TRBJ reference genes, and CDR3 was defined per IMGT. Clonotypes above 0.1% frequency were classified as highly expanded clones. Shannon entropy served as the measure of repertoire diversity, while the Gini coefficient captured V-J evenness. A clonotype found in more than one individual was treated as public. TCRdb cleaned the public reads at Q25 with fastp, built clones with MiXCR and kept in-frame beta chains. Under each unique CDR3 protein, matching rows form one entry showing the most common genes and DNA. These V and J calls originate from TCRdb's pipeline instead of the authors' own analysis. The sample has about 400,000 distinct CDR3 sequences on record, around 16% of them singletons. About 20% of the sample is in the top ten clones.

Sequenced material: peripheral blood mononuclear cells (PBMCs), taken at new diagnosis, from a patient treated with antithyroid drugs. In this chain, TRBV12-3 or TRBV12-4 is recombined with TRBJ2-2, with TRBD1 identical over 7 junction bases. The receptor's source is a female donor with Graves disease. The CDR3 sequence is CASSLSGWYRGTGELFF. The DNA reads TGTGCCAGCAGTTTAAGTGGATGGTACAGGGGCACCGGGGAGCTGTTTTTT.